This is a list of T cell receptor beta chains from one sample in a study of response to subunit inactivated influenza vaccine. Using its own MiXCR run on the RT-PCR reads, TCRdb lists one record per CDR3 protein. This table has about 780,000 distinct CDR3 sequences, 18% appearing once. Specimen: PBMCs from blood, collected around 5 days after vaccination. Source of these receptors: a man aged 45-65 years who received an inactivated influenza vaccine. Each CDR3 is given with its conserved first and last residue. The order of the fields is CDR3 protein, CDR3 DNA, clone size, D gene, J gene, V gene. D genes are given only for firm matches. Size tells how often a clone was seen (once, few, many) or the class of an expanded clone, and some rows leave it out.

cdr3_aa: CASRGLAANTDTQYF
cdr3_nt: TGTGCCAGCAGGGGACTAGCGGCTAATACAGATACGCAGTATTTT
clone_size: .
d_call: TRBD2
j_call: TRBJ2-3
v_call: TRBV6-2/TRBV6-3

cdr3_aa: CASSLALAGEGEQYF
cdr3_nt: TGCGCCAGCAGCTTGGCACTAGCGGGAGAGGGAGAGCAGTACTTC
clone_size: few
d_call: TRBD2
j_call: TRBJ2-7
v_call: TRBV5-1

cdr3_aa: CASIKGIEAFF
cdr3_nt: TGTGCCAGCATCAAAGGAATTGAAGCTTTCTTT
clone_size: few
d_call: .
j_call: TRBJ1-1
v_call: TRBV7-9

cdr3_aa: CASSSLYNSPLHF
cdr3_nt: TGTGCCAGCAGCTCCCTGTATAATTCACCCCTCCACTTT
clone_size: .
d_call: .
j_call: TRBJ1-6
v_call: TRBV7-2

cdr3_aa: CASSPPSDSYEQYF
cdr3_nt: TGTGCCAGCAGTCCCCCCTCGGACTCCTACGAGCAGTACTTC
clone_size: .
d_call: .
j_call: TRBJ2-7
v_call: TRBV2

cdr3_aa: CSVDALNTGELFF
cdr3_nt: TGCAGCGTTGATGCCCTCAACACCGGGGAGCTGTTTTTT
clone_size: .
d_call: .
j_call: TRBJ2-2
v_call: TRBV29-1

cdr3_aa: CAISESTGSYNEQFF
cdr3_nt: TGTGCCATCAGTGAGTCGACGGGGTCCTACAATGAGCAGTTCTTC
clone_size: few
d_call: .
j_call: TRBJ2-1
v_call: TRBV10-3

cdr3_aa: CASSGTSGSSEQFF
cdr3_nt: TGTGCCAGCAGCGGGACTAGCGGGAGTTCTGAGCAGTTCTTC
clone_size: .
d_call: TRBD2
j_call: TRBJ2-1
v_call: TRBV7-9

cdr3_aa: CASSHGTSGAYNEQFF
cdr3_nt: TGCGCCAGCAGCCACGGGACTAGCGGGGCCTACAATGAGCAGTTCTTC
clone_size: .
d_call: TRBD2
j_call: TRBJ2-1
v_call: TRBV4-1

cdr3_aa: CASSLIYGISYEQYF
cdr3_nt: TGTGCCAGCAGCTTAATATACGGGATCTCCTACGAGCAGTACTTC
clone_size: few
d_call: .
j_call: TRBJ2-7
v_call: TRBV7-3

cdr3_aa: CATSLSYGYTF
cdr3_nt: TGTGCCACCAGCCTTTCCTATGGCTACACCTTC
clone_size: few
d_call: .
j_call: TRBJ1-2
v_call: TRBV24-1

cdr3_aa: CASSQEAEKLFF
cdr3_nt: TGTGCCAGCAGCCAAGAGGCCGAAAAACTGTTTTTT
clone_size: few
d_call: .
j_call: TRBJ1-4
v_call: TRBV4-2

cdr3_aa: CSTAPNSYEQYF
cdr3_nt: TGCAGTACGGCGCCTAACTCCTACGAGCAGTACTTC
clone_size: .
d_call: .
j_call: TRBJ2-7
v_call: TRBV20-1

cdr3_aa: CSARDPGLAGYEQYF
cdr3_nt: TGCAGTGCTAGAGACCCGGGACTAGCGGGCTACGAGCAGTACTTC
clone_size: few
d_call: TRBD2
j_call: TRBJ2-7
v_call: TRBV20-1

cdr3_aa: CASSTYRGGRTEAFF
cdr3_nt: TGTGCCAGCAGTACCTACAGGGGCGGAAGGACTGAAGCTTTCTTT
clone_size: few
d_call: TRBD1
j_call: TRBJ1-1
v_call: TRBV2

cdr3_aa: CASSPGLYINEQFF
cdr3_nt: TGTGCCAGCAGTCCGGGACTCTACATCAATGAGCAGTTCTTC
clone_size: .
d_call: .
j_call: TRBJ2-1
v_call: TRBV12-3/TRBV12-4

cdr3_aa: CASAGQGMNTEAFF
cdr3_nt: TGTGCCAGCGCAGGACAGGGCATGAACACTGAAGCTTTCTTT
clone_size: few
d_call: TRBD1
j_call: TRBJ1-1
v_call: TRBV2

cdr3_aa: CASSPGPSQETQYF
cdr3_nt: TGTGCCAGCAGTCCAGGGCCATCCCAGGAGACCCAGTACTTC
clone_size: many
d_call: .
j_call: TRBJ2-5
v_call: TRBV12-3/TRBV12-4

cdr3_aa: CASSLVAGLYEQYF
cdr3_nt: TGTGCCAGCAGCTTAGTTGCGGGGCTCTACGAGCAGTACTTC
clone_size: .
d_call: .
j_call: TRBJ2-7
v_call: TRBV11-2

cdr3_aa: CASSLAGLGLSSYNSPLHF
cdr3_nt: TGTGCCAGCAGCTTAGCGGGACTCGGCTTAAGCTCCTATAATTCACCCCTCCACTTT
clone_size: .
d_call: .
j_call: TRBJ1-6
v_call: TRBV11-1

cdr3_aa: CASSQVFGGGRDHNEQFF
cdr3_nt: TGTGCCAGCAGCCAAGTCTTCGGAGGCGGGAGGGACCACAATGAGCAGTTCTTC
clone_size: .
d_call: TRBD2
j_call: TRBJ2-1
v_call: TRBV3-1

cdr3_aa: CASRRKWEQYF
cdr3_nt: TGTGCCAGCCGCCGCAAGTGGGAGCAGTACTTC
clone_size: .
d_call: .
j_call: TRBJ2-7
v_call: TRBV6-1

cdr3_aa: CASSVGLCLYEQYF
cdr3_nt: TGTGCCAGCAGCGTGGGTTTATGCCTCTACGAGCAGTACTTC
clone_size: .
d_call: .
j_call: TRBJ2-7
v_call: TRBV13

cdr3_aa: CASRSSGSYEQFF
cdr3_nt: TGTGCCAGCAGATCTAGCGGGAGCTATGAGCAGTTCTTC
clone_size: once
d_call: TRBD2
j_call: TRBJ2-1
v_call: TRBV6-1

cdr3_aa: CASSRIAGGRQNIQYF
cdr3_nt: TGTGCCAGCAGCCGGATAGCGGGAGGGCGCCAAAACATTCAGTACTTC
clone_size: .
d_call: TRBD2
j_call: TRBJ2-4
v_call: TRBV11-2

cdr3_aa: CASRTDRNNEQFF
cdr3_nt: TGTGCCAGCAGAACCGACAGAAACAATGAGCAGTTCTTC
clone_size: .
d_call: .
j_call: TRBJ2-1
v_call: TRBV12-3/TRBV12-4

cdr3_aa: CASSFLSRGQDYNEQFF
cdr3_nt: TGTGCCAGCAGTTTTTTGTCCAGAGGCCAGGATTACAATGAGCAGTTCTTC
clone_size: .
d_call: .
j_call: TRBJ2-1
v_call: TRBV28

cdr3_aa: CATSEPIYGYTF
cdr3_nt: TGTGCCACCAGTGAGCCTATCTATGGCTACACCTTC
clone_size: few
d_call: .
j_call: TRBJ1-2
v_call: TRBV24-1

cdr3_aa: CAIADRVGYNSPLHF
cdr3_nt: TGTGCCATCGCGGATAGGGTAGGGTATAATTCACCCCTCCACTTT
clone_size: .
d_call: .
j_call: TRBJ1-6
v_call: TRBV10-3

cdr3_aa: CSAVRESTDTQYF
cdr3_nt: TGCAGTGCCGTCCGGGAGAGCACAGATACGCAGTATTTT
clone_size: .
d_call: .
j_call: TRBJ2-3
v_call: TRBV20-1

cdr3_aa: CASSPDRGLYYGYTF
cdr3_nt: TGTGCCAGCAGCCCCGACAGGGGGCTGTACTATGGCTACACCTTC
clone_size: .
d_call: TRBD1
j_call: TRBJ1-2
v_call: TRBV5-6

cdr3_aa: CASSVGGIYEQYF
cdr3_nt: TGTGCCAGCAGCGTAGGAGGTATCTACGAGCAGTACTTC
clone_size: .
d_call: .
j_call: TRBJ2-7
v_call: TRBV7-9

cdr3_aa: CASSTSGAYNEQFF
cdr3_nt: TGTGCCAGCAGCACTAGCGGAGCTTACAATGAGCAGTTCTTC
clone_size: many
d_call: TRBD2
j_call: TRBJ2-1
v_call: TRBV12-3/TRBV12-4

cdr3_aa: CASSADRGSTEAFF
cdr3_nt: TGTGCCAGCAGTGCGGACAGGGGGAGCACTGAAGCTTTCTTT
clone_size: few
d_call: TRBD1
j_call: TRBJ1-1
v_call: TRBV6-1

cdr3_aa: CASSLAGTTLYEQYF
cdr3_nt: TGTGCCAGCAGCTTAGCGGGGACAACACTCTACGAGCAGTACTTC
clone_size: .
d_call: .
j_call: TRBJ2-7
v_call: TRBV7-9

cdr3_aa: CASIGPGEYGYTF
cdr3_nt: TGTGCCAGCATCGGGCCGGGGGAGTATGGCTACACCTTC
clone_size: few
d_call: .
j_call: TRBJ1-2
v_call: TRBV7-9

cdr3_aa: CASRNGGSETQYF
cdr3_nt: TGTGCCAGCAGAAACGGGGGATCAGAGACCCAGTACTTC
clone_size: .
d_call: .
j_call: TRBJ2-5
v_call: TRBV7-2

cdr3_aa: CSLLGSTSTDTQYF
cdr3_nt: TGCAGTTTATTGGGATCGACAAGCACAGATACGCAGTATTTT
clone_size: few
d_call: .
j_call: TRBJ2-3
v_call: TRBV20-1

cdr3_aa: CASSSEEELFF
cdr3_nt: TGCGCCAGCAGCTCGGAGGAGGAGCTGTTTTTT
clone_size: .
d_call: .
j_call: TRBJ2-2
v_call: TRBV4-1

cdr3_aa: CASTRGGLSLAKNIQYF
cdr3_nt: TGTGCCAGCACCCGAGGGGGCCTATCACTAGCCAAAAACATTCAGTACTTC
clone_size: .
d_call: TRBD1
j_call: TRBJ2-4
v_call: TRBV6-2/TRBV6-3

cdr3_aa: CASSLNSAATGELFF
cdr3_nt: TGCGCCAGCAGCTTGAATTCAGCGGCTACCGGGGAGCTGTTTTTT
clone_size: .
d_call: .
j_call: TRBJ2-2
v_call: TRBV5-1

cdr3_aa: CASSLAGGGRARNEQFF
cdr3_nt: TGCGCCAGCAGCTTGGCCGGCGGCGGGAGGGCAAGGAATGAGCAGTTCTTC
clone_size: .
d_call: TRBD2
j_call: TRBJ2-1
v_call: TRBV5-1

cdr3_aa: CASKGSSGEKLFF
cdr3_nt: TGTGCCAGCAAGGGCTCCTCGGGTGAAAAACTGTTTTTT
clone_size: .
d_call: .
j_call: TRBJ1-4
v_call: TRBV5-5

cdr3_aa: CASSLSSGRGYEQYF
cdr3_nt: TGCGCCAGCAGCTTGTCTAGCGGGAGGGGATACGAGCAGTACTTC
clone_size: .
d_call: TRBD2
j_call: TRBJ2-7
v_call: TRBV5-1

cdr3_aa: CATSQGRDSLYEQYF
cdr3_nt: TGTGCCACCAGCCAGGGCCGGGACAGCCTCTACGAGCAGTACTTC
clone_size: .
d_call: TRBD1
j_call: TRBJ2-7
v_call: TRBV15

cdr3_aa: CASSAVGFNEQFF
cdr3_nt: TGTGCCAGCTCCGCGGTGGGGTTCAATGAGCAGTTCTTC
clone_size: few
d_call: .
j_call: TRBJ2-1
v_call: TRBV12-3/TRBV12-4

cdr3_aa: CSATDNLAKNIQYF
cdr3_nt: TGCAGTGCTACCGACAACCTAGCCAAAAACATTCAGTACTTC
clone_size: .
d_call: .
j_call: TRBJ2-4
v_call: TRBV20-1

cdr3_aa: CASSYTARTSGRTNEQFF
cdr3_nt: TGTGCCAGCAGTTACACCGCGCGGACTAGCGGGAGGACCAATGAGCAGTTCTTC
clone_size: .
d_call: TRBD2
j_call: TRBJ2-1
v_call: TRBV6-2/TRBV6-3

cdr3_aa: CASSLDWSRVRNSPLHF
cdr3_nt: TGTGCCAGCAGCTTGGATTGGTCCAGGGTGCGGAATTCACCCCTCCACTTT
clone_size: few
d_call: .
j_call: TRBJ1-6
v_call: TRBV5-5

cdr3_aa: CASSLSDMIDGYTF
cdr3_nt: TGTGCCAGCAGCTTATCGGACATGATTGATGGCTACACCTTC
clone_size: once
d_call: .
j_call: TRBJ1-2
v_call: TRBV7-8

cdr3_aa: CSVLSGGETQYF
cdr3_nt: TGCAGCGTTTTGTCTGGGGGGGAGACCCAGTACTTC
clone_size: few
d_call: .
j_call: TRBJ2-5
v_call: TRBV29-1

cdr3_aa: CSARPRRTAGGPNEQFF
cdr3_nt: TGCAGTGCTAGACCTCGGAGGACAGCGGGAGGTCCCAATGAGCAGTTCTTC
clone_size: .
d_call: TRBD2
j_call: TRBJ2-1
v_call: TRBV20-1

cdr3_aa: CASSLALASGRAVGELFF
cdr3_nt: TGTGCCAGCAGCTTAGCGCTGGCTAGCGGGAGGGCCGTTGGGGAGCTGTTTTTT
clone_size: .
d_call: TRBD2
j_call: TRBJ2-2
v_call: TRBV7-2

cdr3_aa: CASSSSTPGQGGLLSDTQYF
cdr3_nt: TGTGCCAGCAGCTCGTCTACTCCGGGACAGGGGGGTCTTCTGTCAGATACGCAGTATTTT
clone_size: few
d_call: TRBD1
j_call: TRBJ2-3
v_call: TRBV5-6

cdr3_aa: CASRQPGRGGYNEQFF
cdr3_nt: TGCGCCAGCAGACAACCAGGGAGGGGGGGTTACAATGAGCAGTTCTTC
clone_size: .
d_call: .
j_call: TRBJ2-1
v_call: TRBV4-1

cdr3_aa: CASSVATLAGVTGELFF
cdr3_nt: TGTGCCAGCAGCGTAGCAACACTAGCGGGGGTCACCGGGGAGCTGTTTTTT
clone_size: few
d_call: TRBD2
j_call: TRBJ2-2
v_call: TRBV9